These 32 T cell receptor beta chains were all obtained from the same sample, sequenced in a study of technical replicates of blood from several donors. Some clones are missing from TCRdb's copy, which holds only in-frame ones; the method was immunoSEQ multiplex PCR. This table has 80,000 to 95,000 clones, around 95% appearing once. Sequenced material: T cells isolated from PBMCs. The receptors here all came from a human donor in good health.

This chain uses TRBV18 with TRBJ1-4; the match to TRBD1 covers 8 bases. Trimming cost V 3 bases and J 4 bases; bases outside gene matches: 10. This CDR3 comprises 17 residues. Germline V gene data show CDR1 as KGHSH and CDR2 as LQKENI. CDR3 protein: CASSPISGTGFNEKLFF. CDR3 DNA: TGTGCCAGCTCACCGATTTCCGGGACAGGTTTTAATGAAAAACTGTTTTTT.

This clone was seen just once. The chain is built from TRBV11-2 and TRBJ2-7, with D maybe TRBD1 (6 bases). Germline loops: CDR1 SGHAT, CDR2 FQNNGV. This CDR3 has 13 amino acids. V gave up 5 bases and J gave up 3 bases, with 11 bases separating them. The CDR3 sequence is CASSPADSYEQYF. As DNA, the CDR3 is TGTGCCAGCAGCCCTGCGGACAGCTACGAGCAGTACTTC.

The V and J genes are TRBV9 and TRBJ2-7; D gene ambiguous. Trimming took off 1 base at V and 0 bases at J, with 23 bases between the two ends. Looked up from germline, CDR1 is SGDLS and CDR2 is YYNGEE. The CDR3 runs 19 residues. The CDR3 is CASSVRAPGHDKSSYEQYF. The CDR3 DNA reads as TGTGCCAGCAGCGTACGTGCTCCTGGGCATGACAAGAGCTCCTACGAGCAGTACTTC.

The V gene is TRBV7-9, the J gene TRBJ2-7; TRBD1 agrees at 7 bases. The CDR3 sequence is 15 residues long. V was pared by 3 bases and J by 2 bases, with 7 bases of the junction left unmatched. The germline V gene has CDR1 SEHNR and CDR2 FQNEAQ (reference sequence). This chain's CDR3 is CASSLNAGTAYEQYF. The CDR3, as DNA: TGTGCCAGCAGCTTGAATGCCGGGACAGCCTACGAGCAGTACTTC.

The chain uses TRBV5-1 and TRBJ1-2; the match to TRBD1 covers 7 bases. The ends lost 2 bases at V and 7 bases at J; junction bases unmatched: 11. There are 15 residues in the CDR3. Germline CDR1 SGHRS, CDR2 YFSETQ. The CDR3 DNA follows: TGCGCCAGCAGCTTATCACAGGGGTTCCAATTTGGCTACACCTTC. Protein sequence: CASSLSQGFQFGYTF.

This clone was found a few times. The V gene is TRBV18, the J gene TRBJ2-2; tentatively, D is TRBD2 (6 bases). Germline-derived CDR1 and CDR2 are KGHSH and LQKENI. V was trimmed by 0 bases and J by 11 bases, leaving 16 bases between them. The CDR3 covers 15 residues. The CDR3, as DNA: TGTGCCAGCTCACCACCGCTCGGAGGGAAAGCCGAGCTGTTTTTT. This gives the protein CASSPPLGGKAELFF.

This clone was recorded once. This chain connects TRBV4-2 to TRBJ1-2, with a possible D match to TRBD1 (6 bases). The V end lost 0 bases, the J end lost 5 bases, and 22 bases lay between the germline ends. Germline lookup yields CDR1 LGHNA and CDR2 YNFKEQ. The CDR3 totals 18 residues. CDR3 protein: CASSQDLENRGAKYGYTF. In nucleotides, the CDR3 is TGTGCCAGCAGCCAAGATCTCGAAAACCGGGGGGCGAAGTATGGCTACACCTTC.

As regards this clone: An end of the junction does not agree with germline; a read error may underlie this. The chain recombines TRBV6-6 with TRBJ2-1, with D possibly matching TRBD2 (5 bases). The germline gives CDR1 MNHNY, CDR2 SVGAGI (reference sequence). The CDR3 loop spans 11 amino acids. This chain's CDR3 is CASTGVAGRVF. In DNA form, the CDR3 reads TGTGCCAGCACCGGGGTGGCCGGGCGGGTCTTC.

This chain links TRBV12-5 with TRBJ2-2; 8 bases line up with TRBD2. This CDR3 has 18 amino acids. Germline V gene lookup returns CDR1 LGHNT and CDR2 FRNRAP. Unmatched junction bases numbered 13, after V lost 1 base and J lost 6 bases. The CDR3 DNA sequence: TGTGCTAGTGGTTTGGAACTATCGGGACTAGATTCTGCCGGGGAGCTGTTTTTT. This encodes CASGLELSGLDSAGELFF.

The J gene is TRBJ2-1, the V gene TRBV4-2; D is unclear. Germline V gene sequence: CDR1 LGHNA, CDR2 YNFKEQ. The CDR3 spans 15 residues. Trimming left V 8 bases short and J 8 bases short, with 22 bases between. DNA for the CDR3: TGTGCCAGCTGTGAAGAGGCTAAGTCTTCCCATGAGCAGTTCTTC. Translation: CASCEEAKSSHEQFF.

J is TRBJ2-7 and V is TRBV11-3, with 7 bases fitting TRBD2. Trimming took 10 bases from V and 5 from J; bases not matched to a gene: 5. From germline, CDR1 is SGHNT and CDR2 YENEEA. The CDR3 covers 11 residues. The CDR3 DNA reads as TGTGCCAACGGTCGGGAGGACGAGCAGTACTTC. It codes for CANGREDEQYF.

The V gene is TRBV5-6, the J gene TRBJ2-7, with D tentatively TRBD1 (5 bases). This CDR3 is built from 14 residues. With 0 bases removed from V and 5 bases from J, the gap between germline ends came to 12 bases. Germline V gene lookup returns CDR1 SGHDT and CDR2 YYEEEE. CDR3 sequence (DNA): TGTGCCAGCAGCTTGGGGTTTAGGGGCGACGAGCAGTACTTC. Amino acids: CASSLGFRGDEQYF.

The genes are TRBV5-1 and TRBJ1-2, with TRBD1 as a possible D gene (5 bases). The germline V gene has CDR1 SGHRS and CDR2 YFSETQ. V shed 2 bases and J shed 3 bases, with 8 bases lying between them. The CDR3 runs to 13 residues. The chain's CDR3 is CASSFSRDYGYTF. In DNA, the CDR3 is TGCGCCAGCAGCTTCTCCAGGGACTATGGCTACACCTTC.

The chain carries TRBV9 and TRBJ2-1, with a tentative D call TRBD2 (5 bases). V was clipped by 4 bases and J by 3 bases, with 14 bases between them. Germline CDR1 reads SGDLS; CDR2 reads YYNGEE. The CDR3 covers 15 residues. This CDR3 is CASSSSGAVYNEQFF. The CDR3 coding sequence is TGTGCCAGCAGCTCCAGCGGCGCCGTCTACAATGAGCAGTTCTTC.

V usage is TRBV6-5 and J usage is TRBJ1-4, with TRBD1 matching 8 bases. Germline trimming cut 6 bases from V and 5 bases from J; bases unmatched to any gene: 8. CDR1 and CDR2 from the germline V gene are MNHEY and SVGAGI. CDR3 size: 15 residues. CDR3 DNA sequence: TGTGCCAGCAGCCTTGACAGGGGCAGGAATGAAAAACTGTTTTTT. Protein sequence: CASSLDRGRNEKLFF.

The chain employs TRBV27 and TRBJ2-6, with TRBD1 identical over 11 bases. The CDR3 extends over 18 amino acids. Germline V gene lookup returns CDR1 MNHEY and CDR2 SMNVEV (reference sequence). The ends lost 6 bases at V and 4 bases at J; junction bases unmatched: 11. Here the CDR3 reads CASRRLGQGVPGANVLTF. DNA of the CDR3: TGTGCCAGCAGGCGATTGGGACAGGGGGTACCCGGGGCCAACGTCCTGACTTTC.

This clone was picked up one time. The chain links TRBV6-5 to TRBJ2-7, with 8 bases identical to TRBD1. The CDR3 contains 12 residues. Germline CDR1 MNHEY, CDR2 SVGAGI. The ends lost 7 bases at V and 6 bases at J; junction bases unmatched: 5. The CDR3 DNA sequence: TGTGCCAGCAAGGACAGGGTTTCCGAGCAGTACTTC. Translating gives CASKDRVSEQYF.

The V call is TRBV11-2, the J call TRBJ2-2; TRBD2 is a possible D gene (6 bases). The germline V gene has CDR1 SGHAT and CDR2 FQNNGV. The CDR3 runs 15 residues. V was trimmed by 4 bases and J by 0 bases, leaving 9 bases between them. CDR3 bases: TGTGCCAGCAGCTCGCCGGGGGCGAACACCGGGGAGCTGTTTTTT. Amino acids: CASSSPGANTGELFF.

This clone appeared a single time. The chain has TRBV27 and TRBJ1-5, with D possibly TRBD1 on 6 matching bases. Trimming left V 2 bases short and J 15 bases short, with 23 bases between. This CDR3 has 15 residues. Germline values: CDR1 MNHEY, CDR2 SMNVEV (reference sequence). The DNA for the CDR3 is TGTGCCAGCAGTTTAGATGGCAGGGGAAGGTTTGGGTCGCATTTT. Encoded protein: CASSLDGRGRFGSHF.

The count of this clone is one. Relative to the germline gene, one junction end is altered; a read error may explain this. The chain employs TRBV5-4 and TRBJ2-7, with a weak D call TRBD1 (5 bases). The V gene's germline CDR1 is SGHNT and CDR2 YYREEE (reference sequence). There are 14 residues in the CDR3. The CDR3 bases are TGTGCCAGCAGCTTCAAAACAGGCTCCCACGAGCAGTACTTC. This translates into CASSFKTGSHEQYF.

This clone was seen just once. The chain has TRBV19 and TRBJ2-3; maybe TRBD1 (5 bases). Germline-derived CDR1 and CDR2 are LNHDA and SQIVND (reference sequence). Between the trimmed V and J ends, which lost 5 bases and 0 bases, there was a span of 12 bases. The CDR3 consists of 15 residues. CDR3 coding DNA: TGTGCCAGTAGTGATGCAGGGTGGAGCACAGATACGCAGTATTTT. Translation: CASSDAGWSTDTQYF.

The chain is built from TRBV5-6 and TRBJ2-3; D may be TRBD2 (6 bases). The CDR3 sequence is 14 residues long. Deletions cut 0 bases from V and 1 base from J, with 6 bases between. CDR1 is SGHDT and CDR2 is YYEEEE in the germline V gene. In DNA, the CDR3 is TGTGCCAGCAGCTTGGGGGGGGGCACAGATACGCAGTATTTT. This codes for CASSLGGGTDTQYF.

This chain uses TRBV2 with TRBJ1-1; tentative D call: TRBD1 (5 bases). V lost 2 bases to trimming and J lost 7 bases, with 11 bases between them. CDR3 length equals 13 residues. Germline assignment: CDR1 SNHLY and CDR2 FYNNEI. CDR3 residues: CASSEWGEGEAFF. The CDR3 region has the DNA TGTGCCAGCAGTGAATGGGGGGAGGGTGAAGCTTTCTTT.

The chain employs TRBV4-1 and TRBJ2-3, with a weak D call TRBD1 (5 bases). Germline V CDR1 and CDR2: MGHRA, YSYEKL. The CDR3 totals 17 residues. V was trimmed by 0 bases and J by 0 bases, leaving 13 bases between them. The DNA for the CDR3 is TGCGCCAGCAGCCAAGATAGTGGGGCCCGGAGCACAGATACGCAGTATTTT. Residues: CASSQDSGARSTDTQYF.

This sequence joins TRBV6-5 and TRBJ1-1; D may be TRBD1 (6 bases). CDR1 is MNHEY, CDR2 SVGAGI, per germline. The V gene lost 2 bases and the J gene lost 6 bases, with 19 bases spanning the gap. There are 16 residues in the CDR3. The CDR3 bases are TGTGCCAGCAGTTACAACGGGGGGCGTATAGAGGCTGAAGCTTTCTTT. Protein product: CASSYNGGRIEAEAFF.

The chain is built from TRBV28 and TRBJ1-1; D uncertain. V was cut by 6 bases and J by 4 bases, with 9 bases left in between. The germline gives CDR1 MDHEN, CDR2 SYDVKM. The CDR3 consists of 12 residues. The CDR3 region is CASRRDSTEAFF. Written as DNA, the CDR3 is TGTGCCAGCAGAAGAGACTCCACTGAAGCTTTCTTT.

DNA of the CDR3: TGTGCCAGCAGCCGGGACGGGGGGCGCGAGCAGTACTTC. This sequence encodes CASSRDGGREQYF. V is TRBV11-3 and J is TRBJ2-7, with D perhaps TRBD2 (7 bases). Deletions cut 5 bases from V and 6 bases from J, with 14 bases between. CDR1 and CDR2 (germline): SGHNT, YENEEA. This CDR3 has 13 amino acids.

The chain has TRBV5-4 and TRBJ2-7; 9 bases match TRBD2. The CDR3 spans 17 residues. Germline V gene data show CDR1 as SGHNT and CDR2 as YYREEE (reference sequence). The J segment lost 2 bases and the V segment lost 0 bases, leaving 9 bases of the junction unmatched. The CDR3: CASSLGGSGGPTYEQYF. The CDR3 nucleotides are TGTGCCAGCAGCTTGGGGGGTAGCGGGGGACCAACCTACGAGCAGTACTTC.

The chain recombines TRBV2 with TRBJ1-1; no firm D call. V dropped 4 bases and J dropped 0 bases, with 6 bases sitting between them. The CDR3 covers 13 residues. The germline V gene has CDR1 SNHLY and CDR2 FYNNEI. The chain's CDR3 is CASSGQLNTEAFF. The CDR3, as DNA: TGTGCCAGCAGTGGGCAGTTGAACACTGAAGCTTTCTTT.

J is TRBJ1-5 and V is TRBV7-9; 9 positions agree with TRBD1. V shed 5 bases, J shed 5 bases, and the junction held 4 bases outside the gene matches. Germline CDR1 SEHNR, CDR2 FQNEAQ (reference sequence). CDR3 size: 14 residues. CDR3 sequence: CASSPDRGDQPQHF. The DNA for the CDR3 is TGTGCCAGCAGCCCAGACAGGGGGGATCAGCCCCAGCATTTT.

V usage is TRBV6-5 and J usage is TRBJ2-3; weak D call: TRBD2 (7 bases). Germline V CDR1 and CDR2: MNHEY, SVGAGI. CDR3 length equals 15 residues. V lost 2 bases and J lost 4, with 13 bases in between. The DNA for the CDR3 is TGTGCCAGCAGTTACGGGGGGAGGGGGGCAGATACGCAGTATTTT. Encoded protein: CASSYGGRGADTQYF.

The chain is built from TRBV11-2 and TRBJ2-1; the D gene is possibly TRBD1 (5 bases). Trimming removed 5 bases from V and 0 bases from J, with 14 bases in between. The CDR3 sequence is 16 residues long. Per germline, CDR1 SGHAT and CDR2 FQNNGV. For the CDR3, the DNA is TGTGCCAGCAGCCGCAGGGTCGATAGCTCCTACAATGAGCAGTTCTTC. It yields the protein CASSRRVDSSYNEQFF.